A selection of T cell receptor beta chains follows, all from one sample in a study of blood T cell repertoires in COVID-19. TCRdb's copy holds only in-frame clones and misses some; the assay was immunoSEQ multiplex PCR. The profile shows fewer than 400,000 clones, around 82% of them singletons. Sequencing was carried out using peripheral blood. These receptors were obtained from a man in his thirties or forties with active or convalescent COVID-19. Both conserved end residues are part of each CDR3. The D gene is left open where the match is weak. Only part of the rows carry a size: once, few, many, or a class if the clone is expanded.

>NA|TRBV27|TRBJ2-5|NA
TGTGCCAGCACCCCCCCCTCGGGTGAGACCCAGTACTTC
CASTPPSGETQYF
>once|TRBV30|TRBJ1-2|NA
TGTGCCTGGAGTGTAGGTGGGCCGTATGGCTACACCTTC
CAWSVGGPYGYTF
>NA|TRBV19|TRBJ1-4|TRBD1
TGTGCCAGTAGGCAGGGGGCAGAAAAACTGTTTTTT
CASRQGAEKLFF
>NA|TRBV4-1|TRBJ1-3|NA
TGCGCCAGCAGCCAAGAGGGTCGGGAGGGAAACACCATATATTTT
CASSQEGREGNTIYF
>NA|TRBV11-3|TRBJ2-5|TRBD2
TGTGCCAGCAGCTTAGGGGGACTAGCGGGAGAGACCCAGTACTTC
CASSLGGLAGETQYF
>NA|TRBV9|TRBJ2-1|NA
TGTGCCAGCAGCGCATCTAGCGACTACGGGAATGAGCAGTTCTTC
CASSASSDYGNEQFF
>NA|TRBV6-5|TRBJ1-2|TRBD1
TGTGCCAGCGGGGACAGGGCTACTAACTATGGCTACACCTTC
CASGDRATNYGYTF
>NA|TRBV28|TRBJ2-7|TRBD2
TGTGCCAGCAGTCCCGGGAGTAGCGTGGGGGGGAGCTCCTACGAGCAGTACTTC
CASSPGSSVGGSSYEQYF
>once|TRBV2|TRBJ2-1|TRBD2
TGTGCCAGCAGGGGAGCGGGGGCTGACTACAATGAGCAGTTCTTC
CASRGAGADYNEQFF
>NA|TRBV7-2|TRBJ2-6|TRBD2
TGTGCCAGCAGCTTAGTTTATGGGTCGGGACTACCCAACGTCCTGACTTTC
CASSLVYGSGLPNVLTF